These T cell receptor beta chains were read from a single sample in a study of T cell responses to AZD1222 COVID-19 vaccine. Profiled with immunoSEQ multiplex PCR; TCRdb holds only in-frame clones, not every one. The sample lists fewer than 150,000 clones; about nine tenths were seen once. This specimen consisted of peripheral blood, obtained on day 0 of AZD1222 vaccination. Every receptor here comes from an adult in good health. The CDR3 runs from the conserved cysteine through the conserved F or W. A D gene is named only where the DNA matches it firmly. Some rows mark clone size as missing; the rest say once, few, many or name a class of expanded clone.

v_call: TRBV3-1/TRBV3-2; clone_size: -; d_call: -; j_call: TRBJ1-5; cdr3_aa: CASSPSQGNQPQHF; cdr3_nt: TGTGCCAGCAGCCCAAGTCAGGGGAATCAGCCCCAGCATTTT
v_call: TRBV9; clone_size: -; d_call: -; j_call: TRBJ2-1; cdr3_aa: CASSVAVRKTDNEQFF; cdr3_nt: TGTGCCAGCAGCGTAGCGGTCAGAAAAACGGACAATGAGCAGTTCTTC
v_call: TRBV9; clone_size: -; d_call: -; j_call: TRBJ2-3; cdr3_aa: CASAVTSESQVGQYF; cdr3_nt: TGTGCCAGTGCCGTGACTAGTGAGTCCCAAGTAGGGCAGTATTTT
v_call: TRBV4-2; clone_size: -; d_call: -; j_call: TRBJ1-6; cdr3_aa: CASSQVGDNSPLHF; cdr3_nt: TGTGCCAGCAGCCAAGTAGGAGATAATTCACCCCTCCACTTT
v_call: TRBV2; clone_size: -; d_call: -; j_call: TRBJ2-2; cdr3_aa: CASGQGVAGANTGELFF; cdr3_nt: TGTGCCAGCGGACAGGGAGTAGCGGGAGCAAACACCGGGGAGCTGTTTTTT
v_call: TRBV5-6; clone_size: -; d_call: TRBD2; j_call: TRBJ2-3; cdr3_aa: CASSLSPISGIYTDTQYF; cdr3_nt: TGTGCCAGCAGCTTGTCCCCGATTAGCGGGATCTACACAGATACGCAGTATTTT
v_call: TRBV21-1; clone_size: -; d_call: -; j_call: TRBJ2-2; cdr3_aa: CASSNRQAGTGELFF; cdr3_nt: TGTGCCAGCAGCAACCGACAGGCGGGCACCGGGGAGCTGTTTTTT
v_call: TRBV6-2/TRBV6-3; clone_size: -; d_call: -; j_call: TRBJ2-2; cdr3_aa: CASSYSPWRAPNTGELFF; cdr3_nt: TGTGCCAGCAGTTACTCCCCCTGGCGGGCACCGAACACCGGGGAGCTGTTTTTT
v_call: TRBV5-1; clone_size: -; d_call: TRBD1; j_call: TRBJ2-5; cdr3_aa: CASVGLGQLQETQYF; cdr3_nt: TGCGCCAGCGTTGGGTTGGGACAGCTCCAAGAGACCCAGTACTTC
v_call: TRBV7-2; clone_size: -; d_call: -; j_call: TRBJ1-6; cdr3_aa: CASSRQDSPLHF; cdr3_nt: TGTGCCAGCAGCAGACAGGATTCACCCCTCCACTTT
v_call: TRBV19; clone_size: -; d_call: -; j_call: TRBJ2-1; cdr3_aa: CASSRTGNEQFF; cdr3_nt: TGTGCCAGTAGTAGAACGGGAAATGAGCAGTTCTTC
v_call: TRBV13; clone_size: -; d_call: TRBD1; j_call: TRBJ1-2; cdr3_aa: CASSRTQGNYGYTF; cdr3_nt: TGTGCCAGCAGCCGTACACAGGGGAACTATGGCTACACCTTC
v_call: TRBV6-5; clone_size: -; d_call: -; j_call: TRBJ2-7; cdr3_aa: CASSYSEGDWDEQYF; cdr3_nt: TGTGCCAGCAGTTACTCGGAGGGAGACTGGGACGAGCAGTACTTC
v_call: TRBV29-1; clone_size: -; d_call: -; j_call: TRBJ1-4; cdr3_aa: CSLDRPNEKLFF; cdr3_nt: TGCAGCCTTGACAGGCCTAATGAAAAACTGTTTTTT
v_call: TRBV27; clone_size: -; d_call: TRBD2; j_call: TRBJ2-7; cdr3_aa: CASSSGLARTFYEQYF; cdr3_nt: TGTGCCAGCAGTTCCGGACTAGCGAGAACCTTCTACGAGCAGTACTTC
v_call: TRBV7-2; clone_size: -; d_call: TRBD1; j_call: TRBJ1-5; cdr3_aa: CASSSQGASNQPQHF; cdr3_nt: TGTGCCAGCAGCTCACAGGGGGCGAGTAATCAGCCCCAGCATTTT
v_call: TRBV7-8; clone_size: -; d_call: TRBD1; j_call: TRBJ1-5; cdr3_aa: CASSRGTGTYSNQPQHF; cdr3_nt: TGTGCCAGCAGCCGCGGGACAGGGACTTATAGCAATCAGCCCCAGCATTTT
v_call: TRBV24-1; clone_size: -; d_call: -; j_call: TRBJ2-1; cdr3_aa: CATSDSTLRGNEQFF; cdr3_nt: TGTGCCACCAGTGATTCGACCCTCCGGGGCAATGAGCAGTTCTTC
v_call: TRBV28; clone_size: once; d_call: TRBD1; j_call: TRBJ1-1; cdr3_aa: CASRLTGQDTEAFF; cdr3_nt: TGTGCCAGCAGGCTGACAGGGCAGGACACTGAAGCTTTCTTT
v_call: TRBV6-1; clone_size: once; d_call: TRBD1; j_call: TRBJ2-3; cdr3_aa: CASSEGPGQGSTDTQYF; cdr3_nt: TGTGCCAGCAGTGAAGGCCCGGGACAGGGAAGCACAGATACGCAGTATTTT
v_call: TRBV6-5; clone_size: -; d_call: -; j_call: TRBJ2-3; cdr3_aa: CASSLLSGRPTQYF; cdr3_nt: TGTGCCAGCAGCCTTTTATCAGGGAGGCCAACGCAGTATTTT
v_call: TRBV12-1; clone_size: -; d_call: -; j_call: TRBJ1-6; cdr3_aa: CASSLPGKGSYNSPLHF; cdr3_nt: TGTGCCAGCAGCCTTCCCGGGAAGGGCTCCTATAATTCACCCCTCCACTTT
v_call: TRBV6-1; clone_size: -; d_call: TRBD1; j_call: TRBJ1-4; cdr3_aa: CASSERAGTGGEKLFF; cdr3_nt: TGTGCCAGCAGTGAAAGGGCCGGGACAGGGGGAGAAAAACTGTTTTTT
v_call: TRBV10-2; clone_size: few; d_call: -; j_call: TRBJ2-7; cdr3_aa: CASVDLSYEQYF; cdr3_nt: TGCGCCAGCGTCGACCTCTCCTACGAGCAGTACTTC
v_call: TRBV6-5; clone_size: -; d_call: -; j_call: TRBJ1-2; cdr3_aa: CASRKGRGNYGYTF; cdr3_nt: TGTGCCAGCAGAAAGGGCCGGGGGAACTATGGCTACACCTTC
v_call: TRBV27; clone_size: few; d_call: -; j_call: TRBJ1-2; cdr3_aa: CASSYQRNNYGYTF; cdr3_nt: TGTGCCAGCAGTTACCAAAGAAATAACTATGGCTACACCTTC
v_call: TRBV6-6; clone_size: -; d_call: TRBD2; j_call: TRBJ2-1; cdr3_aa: CASSGHSGGAYNEQFF; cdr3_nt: TGTGCCAGCAGTGGTCATAGCGGGGGGGCTTACAATGAGCAGTTCTTC
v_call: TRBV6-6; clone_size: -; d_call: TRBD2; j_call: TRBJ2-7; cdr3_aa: CASSLPLAGATYEQYF; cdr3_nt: TGTGCCAGCAGTTTACCACTAGCGGGAGCCACCTACGAGCAGTACTTC
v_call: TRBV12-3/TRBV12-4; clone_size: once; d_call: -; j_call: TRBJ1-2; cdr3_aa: CASSPPGYYGYTF; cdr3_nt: TGTGCCAGCAGCCCCCCCGGATACTATGGCTACACCTTC
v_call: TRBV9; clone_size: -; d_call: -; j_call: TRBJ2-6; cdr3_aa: CASSGQSSSGANVLTF; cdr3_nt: TGTGCCAGCAGCGGACAGTCTTCGTCTGGGGCCAACGTCCTGACTTTC
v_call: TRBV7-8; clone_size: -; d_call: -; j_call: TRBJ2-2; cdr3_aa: CASSLGTGGNTGELFF; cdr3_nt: TGTGCCAGCAGCTTAGGTACAGGAGGTAACACCGGGGAGCTGTTTTTT
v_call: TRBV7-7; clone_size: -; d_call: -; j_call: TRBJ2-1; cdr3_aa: CASSLTNQNNEQFF; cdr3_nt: TGTGCCAGCAGCTTGACTAACCAGAACAATGAGCAGTTCTTC
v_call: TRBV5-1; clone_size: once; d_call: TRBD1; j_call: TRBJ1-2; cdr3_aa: CASSLEGQGANGYTF; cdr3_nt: TGCGCCAGCAGCTTGGAGGGGCAGGGGGCGAATGGCTACACCTTC
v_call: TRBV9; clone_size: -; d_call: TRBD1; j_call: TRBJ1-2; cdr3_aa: CASSVRTGGDGYTF; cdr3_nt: TGTGCCAGCAGCGTTCGGACAGGGGGAGATGGCTACACCTTC
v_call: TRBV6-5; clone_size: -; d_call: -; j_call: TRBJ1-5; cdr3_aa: CASSRVGNQPQHF; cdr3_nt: TGTGCCAGCTCTAGGGTAGGCAATCAGCCCCAGCATTTT
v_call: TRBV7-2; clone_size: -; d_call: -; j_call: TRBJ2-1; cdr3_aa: CASSLVGGASSDNEQFF; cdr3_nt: TGTGCCAGCAGCTTAGTGGGGGGCGCCTCTTCGGACAATGAGCAGTTCTTC
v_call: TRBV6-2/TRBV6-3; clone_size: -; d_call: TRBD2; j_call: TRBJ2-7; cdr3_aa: CASSPRAGTNEQYF; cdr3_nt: TGTGCCAGCAGTCCCCGAGCGGGAACCAACGAGCAGTACTTC
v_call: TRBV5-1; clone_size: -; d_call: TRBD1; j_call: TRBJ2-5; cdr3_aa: CASSDTTTGTETQYF; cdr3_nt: TGCGCCAGCAGCGACACAACGACAGGGACAGAGACCCAGTACTTC
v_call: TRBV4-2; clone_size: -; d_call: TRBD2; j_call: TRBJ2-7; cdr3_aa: CASSQEVSGTSYEQYF; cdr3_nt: TGTGCCAGCAGCCAAGAGGTTAGCGGGACCTCCTACGAGCAGTACTTC
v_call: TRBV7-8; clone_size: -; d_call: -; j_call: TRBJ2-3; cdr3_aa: CASSLVAGMASDTQYF; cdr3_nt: TGTGCCAGCAGCTTAGTTGCAGGGATGGCCTCAGATACGCAGTATTTT
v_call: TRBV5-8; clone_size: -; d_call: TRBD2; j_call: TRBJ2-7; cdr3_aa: CASSSPGLAGVGVHEQYF; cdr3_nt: TGTGCCAGCAGCTCCCCGGGACTAGCGGGGGTGGGCGTCCACGAGCAGTACTTC
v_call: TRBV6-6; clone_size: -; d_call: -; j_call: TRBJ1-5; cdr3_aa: CASNPLGGLNQPQHF; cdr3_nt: TGTGCCAGCAACCCTTTGGGGGGGCTAAATCAGCCCCAGCATTTT
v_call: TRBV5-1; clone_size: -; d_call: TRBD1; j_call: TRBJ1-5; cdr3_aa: CASSLTGGQPQHF; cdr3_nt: TGCGCCAGCAGCTTAACAGGGGGTCAGCCCCAGCATTTT
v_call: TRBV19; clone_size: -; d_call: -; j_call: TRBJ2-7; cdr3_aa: CASSSRAPSYEQYF; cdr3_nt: TGTGCCAGTAGTTCGCGAGCCCCTTCCTACGAGCAGTACTTC
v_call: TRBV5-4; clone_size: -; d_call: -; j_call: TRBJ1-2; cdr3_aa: CASSPQEGLYGYTF; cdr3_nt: TGTGCCAGCAGCCCACAGGAGGGACTCTATGGCTACACCTTC
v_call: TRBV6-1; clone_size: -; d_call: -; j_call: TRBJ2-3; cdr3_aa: CASSEVAGADTDTQYF; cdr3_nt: TGTGCCAGCAGTGAAGTGGCGGGGGCTGACACAGATACGCAGTATTTT
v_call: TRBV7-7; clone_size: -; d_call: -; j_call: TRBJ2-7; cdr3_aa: CASSGGPSYEQYF; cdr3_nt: TGTGCTAGCAGCGGCGGACCCTCCTACGAGCAGTACTTC
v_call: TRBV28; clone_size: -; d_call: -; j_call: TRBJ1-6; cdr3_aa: CASSLVGMDHLHF; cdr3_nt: TGTGCCAGCAGTTTAGTGGGAATGGATCACCTCCACTTT
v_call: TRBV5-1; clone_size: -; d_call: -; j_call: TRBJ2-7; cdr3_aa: CASSLRAGHYEQYF; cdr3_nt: TGCGCCAGCAGCTTGAGGGCGGGCCACTACGAGCAGTACTTC
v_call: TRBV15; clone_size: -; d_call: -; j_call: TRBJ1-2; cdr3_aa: CATSRDGRQHGYTF; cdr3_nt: TGTGCCACCAGCAGAGATGGGCGGCAGCATGGCTACACCTTC
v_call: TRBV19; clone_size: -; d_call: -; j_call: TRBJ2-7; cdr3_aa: CASSIEAGPQNF; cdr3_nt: TGTGCCAGTAGTATAGAGGCAGGTCCTCAAAACTTC
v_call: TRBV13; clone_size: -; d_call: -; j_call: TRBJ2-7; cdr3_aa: CASSLRGAQFEQYF; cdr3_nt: TGTGCCAGCAGCCTCCGGGGGGCCCAATTCGAGCAGTACTTC
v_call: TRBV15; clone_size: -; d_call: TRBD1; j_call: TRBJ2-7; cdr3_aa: CATSNPARGLYEQYF; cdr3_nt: TGTGCCACCAGCAACCCAGCCAGGGGGCTCTACGAGCAGTACTTC